The 23 T cell receptor beta chains given below trace back to one sample, sequenced in a study of technical replicates of blood from a handful of donors. Repertoires were generated with immunoSEQ multiplex PCR, while TCRdb's copy carries only in-frame clones and drops some. The sample contains approximately 77,000 clones, approximately 94% of which appear only once. The sample consisted of T cells isolated from PBMCs. All receptors come from a human donor in good health.

The chain recombines TRBV4-2 with TRBJ1-4; 8 bases align to TRBD1. Germline trimming cut 0 bases from V and 6 bases from J; bases unmatched to any gene: 3. This CDR3 is built from 15 residues. Germline V gene sequence: CDR1 LGHNA, CDR2 YNFKEQ. This CDR3 is CASSQEDRGYEKLFF. For the CDR3, the DNA is TGTGCCAGCAGCCAAGAAGACAGGGGTTATGAAAAACTGTTTTTT.

The chain couples TRBV28 to TRBJ1-2; D is unresolved. CDR3 length equals 10 residues. Germline V gene sequence: CDR1 MDHEN, CDR2 SYDVKM. Trimming took 8 bases from V and 3 from J, leaving 4 bases between them. The CDR3: CASSDYGYTF. In nucleotides, the CDR3 is TGTGCCAGCTCAGACTATGGCTACACCTTC.

The gene calls are TRBV30 and TRBJ2-1, with 10 bases identical to TRBD2. The germline V gene has CDR1 GTSNPN and CDR2 SVGIG (reference sequence). The CDR3 is 13 amino acids. Trimming at V came to 4 bases and at J to 4 bases, leaving 1 base not matched to a gene. The CDR3 loop is CAWTSGSYNEQFF. The CDR3 DNA reads TGTGCCTGGACTAGCGGGAGTTACAATGAGCAGTTCTTC.

The chain couples TRBV28 to TRBJ1-5; the match to TRBD1 covers 8 bases. Germline-derived CDR1 and CDR2 are MDHEN and SYDVKM. The CDR3 is 17 amino acids. J was trimmed by 0 bases and V by 6 bases; bases with no gene match: 10. The CDR3 region has the DNA TGTGCCAGCAGGGAACCCGGGACAGGACCTAGCAATCAGCCCCAGCATTTT. Translation gives CASREPGTGPSNQPQHF. The entire variable domain, with the rest obtained from reference TRBV28 and TRBJ1-5, is as follows: DVKVTQSSRYLVKRTGEKVFLECVQDMDHENMFWYRQDPGLGLRLIYFSYDVKMKEKGDIPEGYSVSREKKERFSLILESASTNQTSMYLCASREPGTGPSNQPQHFGDGTRLSIL.

The chain combines TRBV9 with TRBJ2-1; 8 bases map to TRBD2. The CDR3 loop spans 17 amino acids. V gave up 4 bases and J gave up 5 bases; unmatched junction bases: 14. Per the germline V gene, CDR1 is SGDLS and CDR2 is YYNGEE. CDR3 protein: CASSPFSAGGWDNEQFF. CDR3 nucleotide sequence: TGTGCCAGCAGCCCCTTTAGCGCGGGAGGATGGGACAATGAGCAGTTCTTC.

The chain joins TRBV11-2 to TRBJ2-6; D remains ambiguous. Per germline, CDR1 SGHAT and CDR2 FQNNGV. The CDR3 is 14 amino acids. V was clipped by 5 bases and J by 1 base, with 6 bases between them. The CDR3 sequence is CASSPVSGANVLTF. For the CDR3, the DNA is TGTGCCAGCAGCCCTGTTTCTGGGGCCAACGTCCTGACTTTC. Supplemented by reference TRBV11-2 and TRBJ2-6, the full variable domain reads EAGVAQSPRYKIIEKRQSVAFWCNPISGHATLYWYQQILGQGPKLLIQFQNNGVVDDSQLPKDRFSAERLKGVDSTLKIQPAKLEDSAVYLCASSPVSGANVLTFGAGSRLTVL.

This chain links TRBV27 with TRBJ2-7; 7 bases line up with TRBD2. The CDR3 extends over 16 amino acids. The germline CDR1 and CDR2 sequences are MNHEY and SMNVEV (reference sequence). Unmatched junction bases numbered 10, after V lost 3 bases and J lost 2 bases. The CDR3 DNA is TGTGCCAGCAGTTTTCAACCTAGCGGAAGGGCCTACGAGCAGTACTTC. Its protein product is CASSFQPSGRAYEQYF.

This clone appeared a single time. The V gene is TRBV18, the J gene TRBJ2-6, with 10 bases fitting TRBD1. With V trimmed by 4 bases and J by 0 bases, 15 bases remained unmatched. CDR1 is KGHSH, CDR2 LQKENI, per germline. The CDR3 spans 21 residues. The CDR3 loop is CASSLSGTGATLLSGANVLTF. The CDR3 DNA follows: TGTGCCAGCTCACTTTCCGGGACAGGGGCCACCCTACTCTCTGGGGCCAACGTCCTGACTTTC.

The rearrangement uses TRBV7-9 and TRBJ2-2; 11 nucleotides align to TRBD1. The V gene end was trimmed by 5 bases and the J gene end by 12 bases; junction bases not matched to a gene: 2. The length of the CDR3 is 12 residues. CDR1 is SEHNR, CDR2 FQNEAQ, per germline (reference sequence). The CDR3 sequence: CASSLDRGQLFF. The CDR3 region has the DNA TGTGCCAGCAGCCTGGACAGGGGGCAGCTGTTTTTT.

The chain uses TRBV19 and TRBJ2-7; 8 nucleotides align to TRBD2. Per germline, CDR1 LNHDA and CDR2 SQIVND (reference sequence). After removal of 1 base from V and 4 bases from J, the junction contained 12 bases not matched to a gene. This CDR3 contains 17 residues. CDR3 loop: CASSIAVTHGGAYEQYF. CDR3 sequence (DNA): TGTGCCAGTAGTATAGCCGTAACCCACGGGGGGGCATACGAGCAGTACTTC. Complete variable domain (other parts from reference TRBV19 and TRBJ2-7): DGGITQSPKYLFRKEGQNVTLSCEQNLNHDAMYWYRQDPGQGLRLIYYSQIVNDFQKGDIAEGYSVSREKKESFPLTVTSAQKNPTAFYLCASSIAVTHGGAYEQYFGPGTRLTVT.

This CDR3 is CSVEAGFEKLFF. CDR3 DNA: TGCAGCGTTGAAGCGGGGTTTGAAAAACTGTTTTTT. The chain combines TRBV29-1 with TRBJ1-4; D gene unclear. The CDR3 runs to 12 residues. V shed 1 base and J shed 7 bases, with 7 bases lying between them. Germline CDR1 is SQVTM and CDR2 is ANQGSEA.

The J gene is TRBJ2-3, the V gene TRBV10-3; D gene uncertain. The CDR3 extends over 15 amino acids. V was shortened by 0 bases and J by 6 bases, with 13 bases between the two germline ends. The germline V gene has CDR1 ENHRY and CDR2 SYGVKD. DNA of the CDR3: TGTGCCATCAGTGAGTCCGGCGGAATGACGGATACGCAGTATTTT. It specifies CAISESGGMTDTQYF.

V usage is TRBV28 and J usage is TRBJ2-7; a possible D gene is TRBD2 (5 bases). V shed 4 bases and J shed 6 bases, with 10 bases lying between them. Germline V gene sequence: CDR1 MDHEN, CDR2 SYDVKM. The CDR3 totals 12 residues. In nucleotides, the CDR3 is TGTGCCAGCAGTTATGGAGGTCTCGAGCAGTACTTC. It translates to CASSYGGLEQYF. Looking up the rest from reference TRBV28 and TRBJ2-7 gives the full variable domain: DVKVTQSSRYLVKRTGEKVFLECVQDMDHENMFWYRQDPGLGLRLIYFSYDVKMKEKGDIPEGYSVSREKKERFSLILESASTNQTSMYLCASSYGGLEQYFGPGTRLTVT.

The V and J genes are TRBV10-3 and TRBJ2-3, with TRBD2 identical over 10 bases. In germline, CDR1 is ENHRY, CDR2 SYGVKD. The ends lost 6 bases at V and 4 bases at J; junction bases unmatched: 10. The CDR3 is 16 amino acids. CDR3 residues: CAIRPQAGGFSDTQYF. CDR3 nucleotides: TGTGCCATCAGGCCCCAAGCGGGAGGGTTCTCAGATACGCAGTATTTT.

The gene calls are TRBV10-1 and TRBJ2-1; 8 nucleotides line up with TRBD2. CDR1 is WNHNN and CDR2 is SYGVQD in the germline V gene (reference sequence). The length of the CDR3 is 16 residues. J gave up 10 bases and V 8 bases, and 19 bases lay outside the gene matches. The CDR3 here is CASLLVSGVQIREQFF. CDR3 nucleotide sequence: TGCGCCAGCCTATTGGTTAGCGGGGTCCAAATAAGGGAGCAGTTCTTC.

V is TRBV29-1 and J is TRBJ2-6; TRBD2 might be the D (5 bases). V was clipped by 7 bases and J by 1 base, with 8 bases between them. CDR1 is SQVTM and CDR2 is ANQGSEA in the germline V gene. CDR3 length: 13 amino acids. The CDR3 sequence is CSARESGANVLTF. DNA of the CDR3: TGCAGCGCCCGGGAATCTGGGGCCAACGTCCTGACTTTC.

The genes are TRBV30 and TRBJ2-1; 10 bases match TRBD2. CDR3 length: 11 amino acids. Losses at the gene ends were 7 bases for V and 7 bases for J; bases not matched to a gene: 1. CDR1 and CDR2 (germline): GTSNPN, SVGIG (reference sequence). CDR3 nucleotides: TGTGCCTCAGCGGGAGGGAATGAGCAGTTCTTC. Amino acid sequence: CASAGGNEQFF.

The chain couples TRBV7-2 to TRBJ2-3; D uncertain. V was cut by 5 bases and J by 8 bases, with 8 bases left in between. The CDR3 length is 11 residues. Germline V CDR1 and CDR2: SGHTA, FQGNSA. The CDR3 is CASSLAGTQYF. The CDR3, as DNA: TGTGCCAGCAGCCTGGCAGGTACGCAGTATTTT.

The chain recombines TRBV4-1 with TRBJ2-7, with TRBD2 identical over 7 bases. Trimming removed 2 bases from V and 7 bases from J; junction bases left unmatched: 8. The CDR3 covers 14 residues. Germline values: CDR1 MGHRA, CDR2 YSYEKL. DNA for the CDR3: TGCGCCAGCAGCCAATCTCGGGGGGTGAGGGAGCAGTACTTC. Residues: CASSQSRGVREQYF.

The chain recombines TRBV11-3 with TRBJ2-7; 11 bases are a match to TRBD2. The CDR3 is 19 amino acids. Unmatched junction bases numbered 15, after V lost 5 bases and J lost 0 bases. Per germline, CDR1 SGHNT and CDR2 YENEEA. The CDR3, as DNA: TGTGCCAGCAGCCGCCAACAGGGCTTAGGGACTAGCGGCTCCTACGAGCAGTACTTC. Encoded protein: CASSRQQGLGTSGSYEQYF.

The J gene is TRBJ2-7, the V gene TRBV18; 9 positions agree with TRBD2. J lost 5 bases, V lost 6 bases, and 5 bases had no gene match. This CDR3 region has 13 residues. The germline V gene encodes CDR1 KGHSH and CDR2 LQKENI. The CDR3 here is CASSQREADEQYF. The CDR3 coding sequence is TGTGCCAGCTCGCAGCGGGAGGCCGACGAGCAGTACTTC.

The rearrangement joins TRBV29-1 to TRBJ1-3; the D gene is possibly TRBD1 (5 bases). The V gene lost 5 bases and the J gene lost 4 bases, with 12 bases spanning the gap. This CDR3 contains 13 residues. The germline V gene encodes CDR1 SQVTM and CDR2 ANQGSEA. The CDR3: CSVLGGVGNTIYF. The DNA of the CDR3 is TGCAGCGTTCTTGGGGGGGTGGGAAACACCATATATTTT.

CDR3 in DNA: TGCGCCAGCAGCCAAGTAGGCCAGGGCCTACGTGGGGAGCAGTACTTC. Its protein product is CASSQVGQGLRGEQYF. This chain uses TRBV4-3 with TRBJ2-7; D possibly corresponds to TRBD1 (5 bases). Germline CDR1 LGHNA, CDR2 YSLEER. The length of the CDR3 is 16 residues. The V and J ends lost 1 base and 7 bases respectively, with 20 bases between them.